This T cell receptor beta chain was captured in a study of long-term antiretroviral therapy in people with HIV. A word on this clone: The antigen remains unidentified.

They ran version v3.0 of the immunoSEQ assay at survey level. Assay used: immunoSEQ multiplex PCR; TCRdb lists only in-frame clones, some missing. Of around 32,000 clones detected, 97% appear once; the ten largest clones hold 1.9%. CDR1 is SGHTA and CDR2 is FQGTGA in the germline V gene. J lost 2 bases, V lost 6 bases, and 10 bases had no gene match. This CDR3 spans 16 amino acids. Notes on the study in general: The study collected no data on ART adherence, viral resistance or therapy changes.

This specimen was unsorted PBMCs, taken 7.6 years after starting antiretroviral therapy. This receptor was obtained from a young man with HIV. The V call is TRBV7-3, the J call TRBJ2-1; 7 nucleotides align to TRBD2. CDR3 in DNA: TGTGCCAGCAGTCCTATCGCCCGGGGGGCCTACAATGAGCAGTTCTTC. Translating gives CASSPIARGAYNEQFF.